Sequencing of this T cell receptor beta chain was carried out in a study of response to subunit inactivated influenza vaccine. From the RT-PCR reads, TCRdb called clonotypes with MiXCR, one entry per CDR3 protein. The sample holds roughly 700,000 distinct CDR3 sequences; less than 20% are singletons and the top ten take around a tenth. Study conclusions and caveats: Authors suggested that a seasonal influenza vaccination recruits few new T cells each time.

The CDR3 has 15 amino acids. Germline V lookup: CDR1 SEHNR, CDR2 FQNEAQ (reference sequence). Trimming took off 1 base at V and 2 bases at J, with 12 bases between the two ends. This clonotype was detected a few times. The antigen is unknown. The gene calls are TRBV7-9 and TRBJ2-7, with D hard to call. The material sequenced was PBMCs from blood, taken 11 to 12 days after vaccination. The receptor comes from a man aged 45-65 years who received an inactivated influenza vaccine. CDR3 sequence: CASSLVRSQTYEQYF. In nucleotides, the CDR3 is TGTGCCAGCAGCTTAGTACGGTCTCAGACCTACGAGCAGTACTTC.